The rows below give T cell receptor beta chains drawn from one sample of a study of T cell repertoires in cytomegalovirus infection. Via MiXCR, TCRdb re-called the reads, giving one row per CDR3 protein. The table shows approximately 180,000 distinct CDR3 sequences, with roughly 19% occurring only once. The sequenced material came from PBMCs. The receptors here all came from a human donor in good health (CMV status not recorded). Some clones in this sample may be carry-over from other donors' samples. The CDR3 runs from the conserved cysteine through the conserved F or W. Each record gives: D gene, V gene, clone size, J gene, CDR3 protein, CDR3 DNA. D genes are given only for firm matches. Rows may omit the clone size; those that give it use once, few, many or a size class.

NA,TRBV18,few,TRBJ1-2,CASSPTGAENYGYTF,TGTGCCAGCTCACCGACCGGGGCGGAGAACTATGGCTACACCTTC
TRBD2,TRBV19,NA,TRBJ2-2,CASMRLAGYTGELFF,TGTGCCAGTATGAGACTAGCGGGGTACACCGGGGAGCTGTTTTTT
TRBD2,TRBV19,many,TRBJ2-3,CASSPSGRGDTQYF,TGTGCCAGTAGTCCAAGCGGGAGAGGGGATACGCAGTATTTT
TRBD1,TRBV5-7,few,TRBJ2-4,CASSIGTGRGFGCSIAKNIQYF,TGTGCCAGCAGCATCGGGACAGGCCGTGGTTTCGGCTGCTCGATAGCCAAAAACATTCAGTACTTC
TRBD2,TRBV5-1,NA,TRBJ2-7,CASSPGTSAYEQYF,TGCGCCAGCAGCCCCGGGACTAGCGCCTACGAGCAGTACTTC
TRBD1,TRBV29-1,many,TRBJ2-2,CSVPKRGQVTGELFF,TGCAGCGTACCAAAAAGAGGACAGGTTACCGGGGAGCTGTTTTTT
NA,TRBV7-2,many,TRBJ2-2,CASSLNSANTGELFF,TGTGCCAGCAGCTTAAATAGTGCGAACACCGGGGAGCTGTTTTTT
TRBD1,TRBV7-6,many,TRBJ2-5,CASSFYRGQETQYF,TGTGCCAGCAGCTTCTACAGGGGCCAAGAGACCCAGTACTTC
TRBD1,TRBV7-9,many,TRBJ1-2,CASLGQGADGYTF,TGTGCCAGTCTGGGACAGGGGGCTGATGGCTACACCTTC
NA,TRBV7-9,NA,TRBJ1-2,CASSLRLGETANYGYTF,TGTGCCAGCAGCTTACGGCTCGGGGAGACAGCTAACTATGGCTACACCTTC
TRBD2,TRBV7-2,NA,TRBJ2-3,CASSLSHSGRDTQYF,TGTGCCAGCAGCTTATCCCATAGCGGGCGAGATACGCAGTATTTT
NA,TRBV6-5,NA,TRBJ2-1,CASSPTRILGLAANNEQFF,TGTGCCAGCAGTCCTACTCGGATATTAGGCCTAGCCGCCAACAATGAGCAGTTCTTC
NA,TRBV19,NA,TRBJ2-1,CASSPTGYNEQFF,TGTGCCAGTAGTCCCACTGGGTACAATGAGCAGTTCTTC
TRBD1,TRBV7-3,NA,TRBJ2-7,CASSLTMFRDRGYEQYF,TGTGCCAGCAGCCTAACTATGTTCCGGGACAGGGGCTACGAGCAGTACTTC
NA,TRBV14,NA,TRBJ1-4,CASSPPGRKEKLFF,TGTGCCAGCAGCCCTCCGGGCAGAAAAGAAAAACTGTTTTTT
TRBD2,TRBV6-2/TRBV6-3,NA,TRBJ2-1,CASSIQSLTSGKYNEQFF,TGTGCCAGCAGCATACAATCCCTGACTAGCGGAAAATACAATGAGCAGTTCTTC
TRBD2,TRBV7-3,many,TRBJ2-3,CASSPFVGGKTDTQYF,TGTGCCAGCAGCCCTTTTGTCGGGGGGAAGACAGATACGCAGTATTTT
NA,TRBV7-2,NA,TRBJ1-6,CASSWVGQANSPLHF,TGTGCCAGCAGCTGGGTCGGTCAGGCGAATTCACCCCTCCACTTT
NA,TRBV7-8,few,TRBJ2-1,CASSLDRETSF,TGTGCCAGCAGCTTAGATAGGGAAACTTCCTTC
TRBD2,TRBV12-3/TRBV12-4,many,TRBJ2-1,CASSPLSGTYNEQFF,TGTGCCAGCAGTCCCCTTAGCGGGACCTACAATGAGCAGTTCTTC
NA,TRBV12-3/TRBV12-4,NA,TRBJ2-4,CASSLVAAVAKNIQYF,TGTGCCAGCAGTTTAGTCGCCGCGGTAGCCAAAAACATTCAGTACTTC
TRBD1,TRBV2,few,TRBJ1-4,CASSETGGRNEKLFF,TGTGCCAGCAGTGAAACAGGGGGCCGAAATGAAAAACTGTTTTTT
NA,TRBV20-1,few,TRBJ1-4,CSARVAGFNEKLFF,TGCAGTGCTAGAGTGGCGGGATTTAATGAAAAACTGTTTTTT
NA,TRBV7-2,many,TRBJ2-1,CASSFLRSGTLVDNEQFF,TGTGCCAGCAGCTTTCTCAGGTCGGGTACGTTGGTGGACAATGAGCAGTTCTTC
NA,TRBV28,NA,TRBJ2-7,CASYGGPTSYEQYF,TGTGCCAGCTACGGGGGACCTACTTCCTACGAGCAGTACTTC